Presented here are 15 T cell receptor beta chains from one specimen sequenced in a study of CXCR3-negative and CXCR3-positive naive CD8 T cells. The authors made the TRB cDNA libraries by 5' RACE using UMI labels. TCRdb re-called the 5' RACE reads and shows each CDR3 protein once, DNA omitted. The sample table includes under 85,000 distinct CDR3 sequences. Sequenced input: naive CXCR3- CD8+ T cells from blood. Subset denoted: CD45RO-CCR7+CD27+CD95- naive CD8+ T cells lacking CXCR3 (TNR3-). Receptor source: a human donor in good health. Some clones in this sample may be carry-over from other donors' samples.

The chain's CDR3 is CASSLAGTSNGYIQYF. This chain links TRBV7-9 with TRBJ2-4; TCRdb indicates TRBD2, and absent DNA this call remains unverified. CDR3 length: 16 residues. Germline V CDR1 and CDR2: SEHNR, FQNEAQ (reference sequence).

V is TRBV7-2 and J is TRBJ1-1. Germline CDR1 and CDR2: SGHTA and FQGNSA. The CDR3 has 12 amino acids. Here the CDR3 reads CASSLGYTEAFF.

The V and J genes are TRBV6-1 and TRBJ2-3; checking the TCRdb D call of TRBD1 is not possible without DNA. The germline gives CDR1 MNHNS, CDR2 SASEGT. The CDR3 spans 15 residues. CDR3 protein: CASSEDTGELYTQYF.

The chain uses TRBV29-1 and TRBJ2-5; the TRBD2 assignment by TCRdb is unverifiable without DNA. Germline V gives CDR1 SQVTM, CDR2 ANQGSEA. CDR3 size: 17 residues. CDR3: CSVRPVDSGRIQETQYF.

This sequence joins TRBV29-1 and TRBJ1-1. This CDR3 contains 12 residues. Looked up from germline, CDR1 is SQVTM and CDR2 is ANQGSEA. CDR3 sequence: CSVEKYGLEAFF.

J is TRBJ1-5 and V is TRBV7-9. The germline V gene has CDR1 SEHNR and CDR2 FQNEAQ (reference sequence). The CDR3 is made up of 16 amino acids. Here the CDR3 reads CASSPTEGGVNQPQHF.

J is TRBJ2-1 and V is TRBV7-9; TCRdb proposes TRBD2, but this gene call is untestable without DNA. Germline CDR1 is SEHNR and CDR2 is FQNEAQ (reference sequence). This CDR3 has 13 amino acids. The CDR3 here is CASGVPSYNEQFF.

This chain uses TRBV28 with TRBJ2-7. The CDR3 is 11 amino acids. Germline CDR1 MDHEN, CDR2 SYDVKM. The CDR3 reads CASRDSYEQYF.

V usage is TRBV27 and J usage is TRBJ2-7; there is no DNA to check the TCRdb D call of TRBD1. CDR3 size: 13 residues. The germline V gene has CDR1 MNHEY and CDR2 SMNVEV (reference sequence). The CDR3 is CASVGGPPYEQYF.

The V gene is TRBV28, the J gene TRBJ2-3; without DNA, the TCRdb call of TRBD1 cannot be checked. The CDR3 has 13 residues. The V gene's germline CDR1 is MDHEN and CDR2 SYDVKM. CDR3 sequence: CASGKGELNTQYF. The whole variable domain, remainder taken from reference TRBV28 and TRBJ2-3, is DVKVTQSSRYLVKRTGEKVFLECVQDMDHENMFWYRQDPGLGLRLIYFSYDVKMKEKGDIPEGYSVSREKKERFSLILESASTNQTSMYLCASGKGELNTQYFGPGTRLTVL.

V is TRBV28 and J is TRBJ2-1. This CDR3 is built from 17 residues. The V gene's germline CDR1 is MDHEN and CDR2 SYDVKM. The CDR3 reads CASSLDQAQHSYNEQFF.

The chain combines TRBV7-4 with TRBJ2-7; TCRdb's D gene call, TRBD2, goes unchecked for lack of DNA. The CDR3 totals 14 residues. Germline-derived CDR1 and CDR2 are SGHVT and SQSDAQ. The CDR3: CASSPTTSDYEQYF.

The chain recombines TRBV6-2 or TRBV6-3 with TRBJ1-1; the TCRdb call, TRBD1, lacks DNA for checking. There are 17 residues in the CDR3. In germline, CDR1 is MNHEY, CDR2 SVGEGT. The CDR3 region is CASNSVGPGGIDTEAFF.

The V call is TRBV15, the J call TRBJ2-5; checking the TCRdb D call of TRBD2 is not possible without DNA. Looked up from germline, CDR1 is LNHNV and CDR2 is YYDKDF (reference sequence). The CDR3 totals 15 residues. The CDR3 region is CATSRGSSGSETQYF.

The chain carries TRBV3-1 and TRBJ2-3; TCRdb reports TRBD1, a call that lacks DNA to check it against. Germline V gene data show CDR1 as LGHDT and CDR2 as YNNKEL (reference sequence). The CDR3 contains 14 residues. CDR3 region: CASRRTGHTDTQYF.